One sample yielded the 2 T cell receptor beta chains listed below, sequenced in a study of kidney transplant recipient with SARS-CoV-2 infection. TCRdb ran MiXCR on the reads and lists one entry per CDR3 protein. The sample has 200,000 to 300,000 distinct CDR3 sequences; under 30% are singletons. Sequencing was performed on a blood sample, taken at baseline and on approximately day 120 from a kidney transplant recipient. The receptors were sampled from a male patient in his thirties who had COVID-19 and was a kidney transplant recipient. Part of the T cell pool may stem from the graft donor.

Concerning this clonotype: Just one base apart from a much larger clone, this may be a read error. This chain links TRBV6-4 with TRBJ2-2; D is possibly TRBD1 (5 bases). V lost 8 bases and J 0 bases, leaving 13 bases between the germline ends. CDR1 is MRHNA, CDR2 SNTAGT, per germline. There are 15 residues in the CDR3. The chain's CDR3 is CASGRQSANTGELFF. Written as DNA, the CDR3 is TGTGCCAGCGGTAGACAGAGCGCGAACACCGGGGAGCTGTTTTTT.

This clonotype was detected once. This clone may be a read error of a much larger clone one base away. The rearrangement uses TRBV16 and TRBJ1-2; the D gene is possibly TRBD1 (5 bases). V lost 5 bases and J 4 bases, leaving 23 bases between the germline ends. This CDR3 region has 17 residues. In germline, CDR1 is KGHSY, CDR2 FQNENV. CDR3 protein: CASSNIRVVRRTYGYTF. CDR3 sequence (DNA): TGTGCCAGCAGCAACATCAGGGTCGTTAGAAGGACCTATGGCTACACCTTC.